This T cell receptor beta chain was recovered during a study of blood T cells in healthy people across ages. The CDR3 is 12 amino acids. From germline, CDR1 is WSHSY and CDR2 SAAADI. This clonotype was found a few times. Primed by a sample-barcoded 5' primer and a J-beta primer mix, a second PCR proceeded for about 6 to 12 cycles. TCRdb used MiXCR to reprocess the 5' RACE reads, holding one entry per CDR3 protein. Altogether 2 million or so distinct CDR3 sequences are present, roughly 49% being singletons, with the ten largest covering 2.1%. Sample: blood. The chain joins TRBV10-2 to TRBJ2-5; the match to TRBD1 covers 7 bases. The sequence came from a woman aged 40 to 50 in good health. Written as DNA, the CDR3 is TGCGGTGTACAGGGGCTTGGAGAGACCCAGTACTTC. Translated: CGVQGLGETQYF.